This T cell receptor (beta chain) is from a study of T cells of healthy individuals. A single record per CDR3 protein comes from TCRdb applying MiXCR to the 5' RACE reads. This sample carries just over 40,000 distinct CDR3 sequences, about 4.2% of them seen once, and the ten largest clones take 9.2%. This CDR3 has 15 residues. CDR1 is MGHDK, CDR2 SYGVNS, per germline. V was trimmed by 1 base and J by 0 bases, leaving 10 bases between them. This TCR derives from a human donor in good health. V and J are TRBV25-1 and TRBJ2-7; a possible D gene is TRBD2 (6 bases). The DNA of the CDR3 is TGTGCCAGCAGTGAATTTAGCGGTTCCTCCTACGAGCAGTACTTC. Amino acid sequence: CASSEFSGSSYEQYF.